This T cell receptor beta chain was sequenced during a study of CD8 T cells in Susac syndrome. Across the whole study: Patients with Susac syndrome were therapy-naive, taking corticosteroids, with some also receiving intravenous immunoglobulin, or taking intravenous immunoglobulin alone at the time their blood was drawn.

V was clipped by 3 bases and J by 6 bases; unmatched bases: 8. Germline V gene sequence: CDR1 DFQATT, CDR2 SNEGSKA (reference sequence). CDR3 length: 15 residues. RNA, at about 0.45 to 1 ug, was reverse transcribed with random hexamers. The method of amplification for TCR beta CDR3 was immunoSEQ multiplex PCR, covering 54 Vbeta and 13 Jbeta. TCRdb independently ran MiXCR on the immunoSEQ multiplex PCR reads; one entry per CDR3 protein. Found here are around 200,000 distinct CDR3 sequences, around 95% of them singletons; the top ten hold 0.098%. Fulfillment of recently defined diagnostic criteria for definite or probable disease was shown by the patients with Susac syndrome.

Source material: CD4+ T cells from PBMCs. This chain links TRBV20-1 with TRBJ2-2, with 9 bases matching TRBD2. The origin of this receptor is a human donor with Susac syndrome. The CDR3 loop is CSASAGLAGPGELFF. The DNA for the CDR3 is TGCAGTGCTAGCGCCGGCCTAGCGGGGCCCGGGGAGCTGTTTTTT.